The present entry profiles one TCR beta chain with its context. What it recognizes is unknown. This record belongs to a study of shared clonotypes between healthy human individuals. Study conclusions and caveats: Clonotypes that were shared across a handful of donors made up around 5.5% of naive CD4 clonotypes. Relative to memory subsets, naive subsets generally showed larger estimated richness.

This CDR3 contains 12 residues. Per germline, CDR1 SEHNR and CDR2 FQNEAQ (reference sequence). J gave up 6 bases and V 8 bases, and 6 bases lay outside the gene matches. It was CD45RO-negative cells, positively selected for CCR7, that made up naive CD8 cells, with terminally differentiated effector memory CD45RA+ cells excluded. Evenly divided among several immunoSEQ plates was the genomic DNA of each subset. In the authors' workflow: Filtering of immunoSEQ junctional sequences could not match full-length read filtering. TCRdb's copy holds only in-frame clones and misses some; the assay was immunoSEQ multiplex PCR. That table supplies the V and J calls and clone size; D and trimming were determined from the DNA. The sample gives roughly 2.1 million clones, about 93% of which show up once; over 1.5% is in the top ten.

The receptor comes from a man aged 18 to 35 in good health. Some clones in this sample may be carry-over from other donors' samples. The chain carries TRBV7-9 and TRBJ1-1; TRBD1 matches at 7 bases. Sample: naive CD8+ T cells from PBMCs. This chain's CDR3 is CASGNRGAEAFF. CDR3 DNA sequence: TGTGCCAGCGGTAACAGGGGAGCTGAAGCTTTCTTT.